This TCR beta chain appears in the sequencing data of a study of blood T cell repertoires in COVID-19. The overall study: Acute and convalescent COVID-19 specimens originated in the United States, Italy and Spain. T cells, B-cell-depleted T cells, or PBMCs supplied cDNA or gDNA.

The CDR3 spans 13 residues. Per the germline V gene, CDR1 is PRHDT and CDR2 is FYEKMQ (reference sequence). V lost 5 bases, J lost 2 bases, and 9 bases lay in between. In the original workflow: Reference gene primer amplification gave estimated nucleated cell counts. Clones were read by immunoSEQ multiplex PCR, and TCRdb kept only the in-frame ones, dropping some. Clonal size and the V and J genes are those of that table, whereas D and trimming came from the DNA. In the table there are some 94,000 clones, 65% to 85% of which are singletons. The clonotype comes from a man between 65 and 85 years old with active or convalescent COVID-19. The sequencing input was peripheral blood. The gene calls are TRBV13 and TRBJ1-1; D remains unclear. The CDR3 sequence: CASSTRDNTEAFF. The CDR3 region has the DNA TGTGCCAGCAGCACCCGGGATAACACTGAAGCTTTCTTT. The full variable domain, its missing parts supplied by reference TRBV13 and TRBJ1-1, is AAGVIQSPRHLIKEKRETATLKCYPIPRHDTVYWYQQGPGQDPQFLISFYEKMQSDKGSIPDRFSAQQFSDYHSELNMSSLELGDSALYFCASSTRDNTEAFFGQGTRLTVV.